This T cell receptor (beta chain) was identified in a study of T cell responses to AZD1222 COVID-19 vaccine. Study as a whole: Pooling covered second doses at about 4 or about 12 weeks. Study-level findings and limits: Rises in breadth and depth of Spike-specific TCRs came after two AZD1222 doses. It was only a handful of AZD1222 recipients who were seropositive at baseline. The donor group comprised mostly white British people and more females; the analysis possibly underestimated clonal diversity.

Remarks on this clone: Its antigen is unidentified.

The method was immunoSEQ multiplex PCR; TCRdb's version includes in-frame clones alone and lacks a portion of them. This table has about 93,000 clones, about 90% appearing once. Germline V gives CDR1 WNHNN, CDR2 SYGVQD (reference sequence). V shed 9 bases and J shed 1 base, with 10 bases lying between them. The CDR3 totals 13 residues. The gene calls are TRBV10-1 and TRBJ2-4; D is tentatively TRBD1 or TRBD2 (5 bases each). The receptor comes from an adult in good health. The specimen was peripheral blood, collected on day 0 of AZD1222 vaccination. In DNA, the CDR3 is TGCGCCAGTACCGGGACGGCCAAAAACATTCAGTACTTC. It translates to CASTGTAKNIQYF.